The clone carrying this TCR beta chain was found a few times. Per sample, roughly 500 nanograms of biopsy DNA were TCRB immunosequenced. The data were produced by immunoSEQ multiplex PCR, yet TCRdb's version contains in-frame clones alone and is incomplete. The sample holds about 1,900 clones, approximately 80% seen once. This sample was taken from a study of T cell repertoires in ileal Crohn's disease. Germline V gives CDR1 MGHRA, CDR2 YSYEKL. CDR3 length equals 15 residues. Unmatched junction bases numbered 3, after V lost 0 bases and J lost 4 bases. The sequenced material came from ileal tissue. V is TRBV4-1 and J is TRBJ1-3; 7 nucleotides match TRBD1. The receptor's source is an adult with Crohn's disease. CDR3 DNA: TGCGCCAGCAGCCAAGACAACAGGGGAGGAAACACCATATATTTT. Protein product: CASSQDNRGGNTIYF.